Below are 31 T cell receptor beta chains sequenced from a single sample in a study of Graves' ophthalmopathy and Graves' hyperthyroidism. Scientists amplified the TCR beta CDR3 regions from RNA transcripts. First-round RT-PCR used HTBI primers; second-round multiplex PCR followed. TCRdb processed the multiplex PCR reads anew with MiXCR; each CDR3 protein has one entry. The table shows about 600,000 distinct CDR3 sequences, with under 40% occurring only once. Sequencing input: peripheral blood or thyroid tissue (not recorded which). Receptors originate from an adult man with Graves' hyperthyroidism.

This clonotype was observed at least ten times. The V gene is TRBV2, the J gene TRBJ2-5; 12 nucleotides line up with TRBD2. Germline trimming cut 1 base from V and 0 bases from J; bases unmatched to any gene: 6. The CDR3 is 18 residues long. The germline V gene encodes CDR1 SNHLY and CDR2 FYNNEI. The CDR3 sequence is CASSEGLAGVLYQETQYF. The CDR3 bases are TGTGCCAGCAGTGAAGGACTAGCGGGAGTCTTGTACCAAGAGACCCAGTACTTC.

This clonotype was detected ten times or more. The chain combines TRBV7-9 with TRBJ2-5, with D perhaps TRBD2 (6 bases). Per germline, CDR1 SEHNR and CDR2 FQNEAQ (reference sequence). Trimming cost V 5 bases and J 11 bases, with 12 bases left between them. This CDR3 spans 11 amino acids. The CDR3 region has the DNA TGTGCCAGCAGCCGGGACTTCCTACAGTACTTC. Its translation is CASSRDFLQYF.

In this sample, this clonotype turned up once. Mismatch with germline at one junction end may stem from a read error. In nucleotides, the CDR3 is TGCCCCAGCACCTTGGCCTCGGGTGAACGGTACGAGCAGTACTTC. Protein: CPSTLASGERYEQYF. The rearrangement joins TRBV5-1 to TRBJ2-7; D remains ambiguous. This CDR3 has 15 residues. Germline V CDR1 and CDR2: SGHRS, YFSETQ.

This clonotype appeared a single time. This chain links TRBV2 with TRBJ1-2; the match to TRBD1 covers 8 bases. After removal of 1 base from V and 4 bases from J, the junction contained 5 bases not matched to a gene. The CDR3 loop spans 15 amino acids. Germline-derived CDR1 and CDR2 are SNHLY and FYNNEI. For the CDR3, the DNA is TGTGCCAGCAGTGAAGGGACAGGGAATGGCTATGGCTACACCTTC. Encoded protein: CASSEGTGNGYGYTF.

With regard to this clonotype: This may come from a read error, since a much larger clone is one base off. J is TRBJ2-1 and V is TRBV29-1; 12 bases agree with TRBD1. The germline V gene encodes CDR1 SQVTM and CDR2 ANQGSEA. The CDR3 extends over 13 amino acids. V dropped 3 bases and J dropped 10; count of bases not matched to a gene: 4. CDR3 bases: TGCAGCGTTGACGGGACAGGGGGCTACGAGCAGTTCTTC. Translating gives CSVDGTGGYEQFF.

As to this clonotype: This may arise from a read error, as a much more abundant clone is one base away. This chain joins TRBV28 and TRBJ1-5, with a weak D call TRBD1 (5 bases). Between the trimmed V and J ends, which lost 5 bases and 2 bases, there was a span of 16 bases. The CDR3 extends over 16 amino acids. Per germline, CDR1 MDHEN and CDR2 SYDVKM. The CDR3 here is CASSPTERGRNQPQHF. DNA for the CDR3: TGTGCCAGCAGTCCGACAGAGCGGGGACGCAATCAGCCCCAGCATTTT.

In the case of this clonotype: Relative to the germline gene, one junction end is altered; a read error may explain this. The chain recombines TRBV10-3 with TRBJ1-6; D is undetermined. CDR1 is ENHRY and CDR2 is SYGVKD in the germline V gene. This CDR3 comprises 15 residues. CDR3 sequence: CASSARDGWNSPLHF. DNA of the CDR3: TGTGCCAGCAGTGCTAGGGATGGGTGGAATTCACCCCTCCACTTT.

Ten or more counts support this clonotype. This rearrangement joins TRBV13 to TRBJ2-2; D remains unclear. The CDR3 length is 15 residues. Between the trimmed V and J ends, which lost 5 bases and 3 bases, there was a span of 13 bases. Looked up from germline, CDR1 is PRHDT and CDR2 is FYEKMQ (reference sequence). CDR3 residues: CASSPGPVYTGELFF. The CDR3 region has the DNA TGTGCCAGCAGCCCCGGGCCTGTGTACACCGGGGAGCTGTTTTTT.

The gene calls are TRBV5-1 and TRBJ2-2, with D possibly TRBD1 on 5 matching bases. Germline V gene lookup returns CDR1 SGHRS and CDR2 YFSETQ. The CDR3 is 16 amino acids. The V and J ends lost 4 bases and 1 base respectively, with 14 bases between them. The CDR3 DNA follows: TGCGCCAGCAGCCCCCATAGGGGATTGAACACCGGGGAGCTGTTTTTT. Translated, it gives CASSPHRGLNTGELFF.

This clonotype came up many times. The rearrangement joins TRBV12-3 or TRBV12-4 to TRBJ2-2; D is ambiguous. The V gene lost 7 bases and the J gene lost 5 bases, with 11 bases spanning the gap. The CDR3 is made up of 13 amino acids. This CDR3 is CASNGLATGELFF. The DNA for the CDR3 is TGTGCCAGCAACGGGTTGGCGACCGGGGAGCTGTTTTTT.

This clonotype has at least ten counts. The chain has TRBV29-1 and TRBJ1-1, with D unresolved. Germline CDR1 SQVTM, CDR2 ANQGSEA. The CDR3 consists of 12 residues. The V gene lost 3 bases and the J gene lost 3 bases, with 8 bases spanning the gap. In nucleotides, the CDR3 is TGCAGCGTTGATTCCGGGGACACTGAAGCTTTCTTT. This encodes CSVDSGDTEAFF.

The chain's CDR3 is CASKGQGVGQPQHF. As DNA, the CDR3 is TGTGCCAGTAAAGGACAGGGGGTAGGTCAGCCCCAGCATTTT. This chain links TRBV19 with TRBJ1-5; 10 bases are shared with TRBD1. J was trimmed by 6 bases and V by 7 bases; bases with no gene match: 6. The germline V gene encodes CDR1 LNHDA and CDR2 SQIVND (reference sequence). The CDR3 has 14 residues. The variable domain in full, with the rest retrieved from reference TRBV19 and TRBJ1-5, is DGGITQSPKYLFRKEGQNVTLSCEQNLNHDAMYWYRQDPGQGLRLIYYSQIVNDFQKGDIAEGYSVSREKKESFPLTVTSAQKNPTAFYLCASKGQGVGQPQHFGDGTRLSIL.

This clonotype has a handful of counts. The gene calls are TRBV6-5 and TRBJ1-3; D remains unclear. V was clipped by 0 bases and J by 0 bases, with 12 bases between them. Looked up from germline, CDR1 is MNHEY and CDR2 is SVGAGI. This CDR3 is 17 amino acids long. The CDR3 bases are TGTGCCAGCAGTTACTCTAGGCCCAGGCGCTCTGGAAACACCATATATTTT. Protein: CASSYSRPRRSGNTIYF.

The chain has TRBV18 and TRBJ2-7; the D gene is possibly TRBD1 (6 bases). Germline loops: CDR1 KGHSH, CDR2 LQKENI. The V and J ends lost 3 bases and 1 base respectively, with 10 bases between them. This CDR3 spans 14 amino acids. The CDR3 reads CASSPDRNSYEQYF. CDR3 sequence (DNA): TGTGCCAGCTCACCCGACAGGAATTCCTACGAGCAGTACTTC.

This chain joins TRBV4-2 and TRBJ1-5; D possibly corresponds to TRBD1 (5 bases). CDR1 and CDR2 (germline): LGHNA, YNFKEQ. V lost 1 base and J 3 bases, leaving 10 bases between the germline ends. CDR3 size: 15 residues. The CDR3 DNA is TGTGCCAGCAGCCAAGGAGGGACGGCCAATCAGCCCCAGCATTTT. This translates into CASSQGGTANQPQHF.

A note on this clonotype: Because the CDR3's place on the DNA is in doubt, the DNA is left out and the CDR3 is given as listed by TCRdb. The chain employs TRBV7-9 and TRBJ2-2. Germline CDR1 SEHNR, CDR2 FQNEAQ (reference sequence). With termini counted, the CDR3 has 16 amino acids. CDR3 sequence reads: CASSFALGSTPGSCFF.

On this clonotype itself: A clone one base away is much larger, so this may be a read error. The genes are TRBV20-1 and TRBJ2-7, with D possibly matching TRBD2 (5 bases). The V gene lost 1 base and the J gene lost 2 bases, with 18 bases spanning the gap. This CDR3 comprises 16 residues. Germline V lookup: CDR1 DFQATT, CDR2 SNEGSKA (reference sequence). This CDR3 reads CSARGHRSGIPYEQYF. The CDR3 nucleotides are TGCAGTGCTAGAGGACATCGGAGCGGCATCCCCTACGAGCAGTACTTC.

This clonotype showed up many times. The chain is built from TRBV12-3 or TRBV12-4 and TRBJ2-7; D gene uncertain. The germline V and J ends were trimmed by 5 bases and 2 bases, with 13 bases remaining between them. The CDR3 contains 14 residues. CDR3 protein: CASSPSTPAYEQYF. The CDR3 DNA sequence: TGTGCCAGCAGTCCATCGACTCCAGCCTACGAGCAGTACTTC.

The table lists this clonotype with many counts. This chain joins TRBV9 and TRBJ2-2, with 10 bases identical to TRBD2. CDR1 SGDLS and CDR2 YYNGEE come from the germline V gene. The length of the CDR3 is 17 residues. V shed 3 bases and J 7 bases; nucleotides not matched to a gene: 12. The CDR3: CASSALGLAVGNGELFF. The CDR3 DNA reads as TGTGCCAGCAGCGCCCTTGGACTAGCGGTCGGGAACGGGGAGCTGTTTTTT.

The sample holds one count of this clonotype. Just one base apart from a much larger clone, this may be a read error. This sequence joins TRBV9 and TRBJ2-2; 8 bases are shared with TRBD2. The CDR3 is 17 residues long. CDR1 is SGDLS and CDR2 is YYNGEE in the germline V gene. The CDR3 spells CVSSVAAIAGPTGELFF. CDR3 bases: TGTGTCAGCAGCGTAGCGGCAATAGCGGGACCCACCGGGGAGCTGTTTTTT.

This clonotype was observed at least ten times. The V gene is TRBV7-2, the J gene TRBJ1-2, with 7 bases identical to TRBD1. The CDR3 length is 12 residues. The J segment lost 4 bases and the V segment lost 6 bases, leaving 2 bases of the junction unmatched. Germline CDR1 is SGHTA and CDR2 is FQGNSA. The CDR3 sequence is CASRNRGYGYTF. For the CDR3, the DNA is TGTGCCAGCAGGAACAGGGGCTATGGCTACACCTTC.

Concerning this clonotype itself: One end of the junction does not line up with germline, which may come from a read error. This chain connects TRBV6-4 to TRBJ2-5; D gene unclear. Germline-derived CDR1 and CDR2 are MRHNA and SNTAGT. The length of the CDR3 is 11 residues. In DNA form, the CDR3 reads TGTGCCAGCAGTAAAGAAGAGACCCGGTACTTC. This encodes CASSKEETRYF.

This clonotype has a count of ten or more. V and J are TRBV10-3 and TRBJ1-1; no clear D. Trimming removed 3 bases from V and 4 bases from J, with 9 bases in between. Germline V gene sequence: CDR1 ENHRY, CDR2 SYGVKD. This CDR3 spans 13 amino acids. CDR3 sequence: CAISEYGGTEAFF. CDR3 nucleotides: TGTGCCATCAGTGAATATGGTGGCACTGAAGCTTTCTTT.

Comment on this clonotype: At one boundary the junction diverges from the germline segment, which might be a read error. The CDR3 region is CASSSLDRAYNTGELYF. CDR3 in DNA: TGTGCCAGCAGCTCTCTGGACAGGGCCTACAACACCGGGGAGCTGTACTTC. V gene TRBV12-3 or TRBV12-4 combines with J gene TRBJ2-7; 8 bases map to TRBD1. The CDR3 totals 17 residues.

CDR3 region: CASGGGDQGGTDTQYF. CDR3 DNA: TGTGCCAGCGGGGGAGGGGACCAGGGCGGCACAGATACGCAGTATTTT. The chain recombines TRBV9 with TRBJ2-3, with TRBD2 identical over 7 bases. The CDR3 covers 16 residues. V trimming: 7 bases; J trimming: 1 base; junction bases outside the gene matches: 12. CDR1 and CDR2 (germline): SGDLS, YYNGEE. Full variable domain (remainder filled in from reference TRBV9 and TRBJ2-3): DSGVTQTPKHLITATGQRVTLRCSPRSGDLSVYWYQQSLDQGLQFLIQYYNGEERAKGNILERFSAQQFPDLHSELNLSSLELGDSALYFCASGGGDQGGTDTQYFGPGTRLTVL.

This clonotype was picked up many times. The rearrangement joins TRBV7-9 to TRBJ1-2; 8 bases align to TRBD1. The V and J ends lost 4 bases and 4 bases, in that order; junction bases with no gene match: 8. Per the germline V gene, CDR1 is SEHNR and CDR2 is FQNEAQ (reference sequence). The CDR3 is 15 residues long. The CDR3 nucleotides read TGTGCCAGCAGCTCATCAGGGGGCGGCAGCTATGGCTACACCTTC. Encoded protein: CASSSSGGGSYGYTF.

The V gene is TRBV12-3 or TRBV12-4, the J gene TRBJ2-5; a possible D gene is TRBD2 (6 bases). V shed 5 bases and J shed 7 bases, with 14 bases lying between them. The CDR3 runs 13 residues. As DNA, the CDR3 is TGTGCCAGCAGTAATCTAGCGTCAGGGACCCAGTACTTC. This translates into CASSNLASGTQYF.

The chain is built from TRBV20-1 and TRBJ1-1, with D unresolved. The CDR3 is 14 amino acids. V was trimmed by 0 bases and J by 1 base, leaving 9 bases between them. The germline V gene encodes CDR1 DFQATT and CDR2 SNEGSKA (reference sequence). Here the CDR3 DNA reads TGCAGTGCTAGAGACGGCAGGACGAACACTGAAGCTTTCTTT. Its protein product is CSARDGRTNTEAFF.

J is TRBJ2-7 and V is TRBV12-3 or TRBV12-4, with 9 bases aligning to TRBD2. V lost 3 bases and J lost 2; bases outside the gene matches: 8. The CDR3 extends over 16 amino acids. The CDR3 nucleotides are TGTGCCAGCAGTTTGGCTAGCGGGACGAGGGCCTACGAGCAGTACTTC. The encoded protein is CASSLASGTRAYEQYF.

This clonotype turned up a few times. As DNA, the CDR3 is TGTGCCAGCACCGATGGACAGGGCGATGAAAAACTGTTTTTT. It translates to CASTDGQGDEKLFF. The V and J genes are TRBV9 and TRBJ1-4; TRBD1 matches at 8 bases. V shed 6 bases, J shed 6 bases, and the junction held 7 bases outside the gene matches. There are 14 residues in the CDR3. Germline-derived CDR1 and CDR2 are SGDLS and YYNGEE.

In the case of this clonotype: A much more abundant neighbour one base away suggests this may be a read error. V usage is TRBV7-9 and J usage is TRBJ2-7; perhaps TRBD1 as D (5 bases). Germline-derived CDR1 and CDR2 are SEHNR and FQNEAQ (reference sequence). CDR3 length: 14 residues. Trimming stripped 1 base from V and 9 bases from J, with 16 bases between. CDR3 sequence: CASSLVAGSNGQYF. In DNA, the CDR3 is TGTGCCAGCAGCTTAGTAGCAGGGTCCAACGGGCAGTACTTC.